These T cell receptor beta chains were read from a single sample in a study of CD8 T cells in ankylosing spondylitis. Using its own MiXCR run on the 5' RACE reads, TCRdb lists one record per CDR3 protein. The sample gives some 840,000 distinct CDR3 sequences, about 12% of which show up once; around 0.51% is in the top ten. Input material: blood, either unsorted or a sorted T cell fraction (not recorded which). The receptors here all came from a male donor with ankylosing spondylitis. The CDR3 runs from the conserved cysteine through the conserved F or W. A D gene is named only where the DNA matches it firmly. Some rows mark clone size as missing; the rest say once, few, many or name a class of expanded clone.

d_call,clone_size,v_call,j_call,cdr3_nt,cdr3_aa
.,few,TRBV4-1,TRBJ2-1,TGCGCCAGCAGCTTCGGCAGGGTTTTGTTCTTC,CASSFGRVLFF
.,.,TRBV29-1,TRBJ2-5,TGCAGCGTGGCGGGGCCGCTCCAAGAGACCCAGTACTTC,CSVAGPLQETQYF
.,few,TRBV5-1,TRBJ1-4,TGCGCCAGTCAACTCGACGGGAAACTGTTTTTT,CASQLDGKLFF
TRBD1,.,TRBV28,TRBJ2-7,TGTGCCAGCACCACGGGGGACAGGAGTATCTACGAGCAGTACTTC,CASTTGDRSIYEQYF
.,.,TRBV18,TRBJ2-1,TGTGCCAGCTCACCAAGGGTCTCCCGAACCTACAATGAGCAGTTCTTC,CASSPRVSRTYNEQFF
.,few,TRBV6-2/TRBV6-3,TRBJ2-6,TGTGCCAGCAGTTACAGGTGGGGCGGGACTGAGGCCAACGTCCTGACTTTC,CASSYRWGGTEANVLTF
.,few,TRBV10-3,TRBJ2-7,TGTGCCATCACCAAAAACCTAGACAGGCGCGACGAGCAGTACTTC,CAITKNLDRRDEQYF
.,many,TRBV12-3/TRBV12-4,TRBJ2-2,TGTGCCAGCAGCTTAAGAGGGGCCGGGGAGCTGTTTTTT,CASSLRGAGELFF
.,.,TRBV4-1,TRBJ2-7,TGCGCCAGCAGCCAAGAACCGGGATCCTACGAGCAGTACTTC,CASSQEPGSYEQYF
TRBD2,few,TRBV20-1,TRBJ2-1,TGCAGTGCTAGAAACCTAGCGGGGGAGAACTACAATGAGCAGTTCTTC,CSARNLAGENYNEQFF
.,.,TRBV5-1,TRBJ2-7,TGCGCCAGCAGCTTGGAGGGTGGGATGGACGAGCAGTACTTC,CASSLEGGMDEQYF
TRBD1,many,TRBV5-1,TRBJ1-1,TGCGCCAGCAGGATAGCCCAGACAGGGGAGGCTGAAGCTTTCTTT,CASRIAQTGEAEAFF
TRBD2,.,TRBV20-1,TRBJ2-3,TGCAGTGCCACCCCCACTAGCGGAGTCCCAGATACGCAGTATTTT,CSATPTSGVPDTQYF
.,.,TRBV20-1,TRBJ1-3,TGCAGTGCCTCGGGACGAAGAAACACCATATATTTT,CSASGRRNTIYF
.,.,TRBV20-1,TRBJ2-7,TGCAGTGCTAAAGTGTTAGGGAACAGGTTCTCCCACGAGCAGTACTTC,CSAKVLGNRFSHEQYF
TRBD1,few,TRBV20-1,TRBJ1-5,TGCAGTGCTTGGGACAGGAGCAATCAGCCCCAGCATTTT,CSAWDRSNQPQHF
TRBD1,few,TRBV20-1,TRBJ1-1,TGCAGTGAACGAGGACAGGCCACTGAAGCTTTCTTT,CSERGQATEAFF
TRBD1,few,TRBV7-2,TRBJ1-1,TGTGCCAGCAGCCAACAGGGGGGTGAAGCTTTCTTT,CASSQQGGEAFF
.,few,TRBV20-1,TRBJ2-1,TGCAGTGCTAGAGTCCTACCGTACAGCTACAATGAGCAGTTCTTC,CSARVLPYSYNEQFF
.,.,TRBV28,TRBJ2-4,TGTGCCAGCACGTGGACAGCCAAAAACATTCAGTACTTC,CASTWTAKNIQYF
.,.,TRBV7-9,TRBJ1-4,TGTGCCAGCAGCCCCGGGCGGCAGGGGAATGAAAAACTGTTTTTT,CASSPGRQGNEKLFF
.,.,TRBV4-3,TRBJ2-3,TGCGCCAGCAGCCAGAGACTCGGGCGGGATACGCAGTATTTT,CASSQRLGRDTQYF
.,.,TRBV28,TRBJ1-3,TGTGCCAGCAAGTTTGGAGGGGTCTCTGGAAACACCATATATTTT,CASKFGGVSGNTIYF
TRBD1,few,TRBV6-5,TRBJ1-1,TGTGCCAGCAGTTACTCAGGACAGGGAGGCACTGAAGCTTTCTTT,CASSYSGQGGTEAFF
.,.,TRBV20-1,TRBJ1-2,TGCAGTGCCGGAGCTGGGGGAGCTAACTATGGCTACACCTTC,CSAGAGGANYGYTF
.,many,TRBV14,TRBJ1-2,TGTGCCAGCAGGAACAGGGCGTGGGATGGCTACACCTTC,CASRNRAWDGYTF
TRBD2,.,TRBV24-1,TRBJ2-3,TGTGCCACCAGTGATTGGGGACTAGCTGCAGCTACGCAGTATTTT,CATSDWGLAAATQYF
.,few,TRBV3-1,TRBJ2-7,TGTGCCAGCAGCCAGGAATGGGGGGCGAGGGGGACCTACGAGCAGTACTTC,CASSQEWGARGTYEQYF
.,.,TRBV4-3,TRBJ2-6,TGCGCCAGCAGCCAAGATAGAGGGATCAACGTCCTGACTTTC,CASSQDRGINVLTF
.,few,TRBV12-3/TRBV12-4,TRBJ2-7,TGTGCCAGCAGACGTGGGGGGCTTTCCTACGAGCAGTACTTC,CASRRGGLSYEQYF
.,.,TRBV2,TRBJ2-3,TGTGCCAGCAGTGAAACACGGTTCTGGGATACGCAGTATTTT,CASSETRFWDTQYF
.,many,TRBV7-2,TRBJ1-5,TGTGCCAGCAGCTTAGGAGGCAGCTGGGATCAGCCCCAGCATTTT,CASSLGGSWDQPQHF
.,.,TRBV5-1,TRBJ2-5,TGCGCCAGCACCCATGCGGGCCCAGAGGAGACCCAGTACTTC,CASTHAGPEETQYF
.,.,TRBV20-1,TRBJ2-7,TGCAGTGCTAGACCGGCTTCCTTGGAGCAGTACTTC,CSARPASLEQYF
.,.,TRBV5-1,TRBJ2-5,TGCGCCAGCACCCTCGGACACTTACAAGAGACCCAGTACTTC,CASTLGHLQETQYF
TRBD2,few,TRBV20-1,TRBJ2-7,TGCAGTGCTAGAGACTTACTAGCGGGGGCCAATCACTACGAGCAGTACTTC,CSARDLLAGANHYEQYF
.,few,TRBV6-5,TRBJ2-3,TGTGCCAGCAGTTCCCCCCCCCCTTATACGCAGTATTTT,CASSSPPPYTQYF
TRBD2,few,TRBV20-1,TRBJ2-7,TGCAGTGCTATAATGGCTAGCGGGACCTACGAGCAGTACTTC,CSAIMASGTYEQYF
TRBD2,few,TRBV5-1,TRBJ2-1,TGCGCCAGCAGCATCGTAGCGGGAGGCTACAATGAGCAGTTCTTC,CASSIVAGGYNEQFF
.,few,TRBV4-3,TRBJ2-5,TGCGCCAGCAGCCAAGATAGGGGCGGGTGGACCCAGTACTTC,CASSQDRGGWTQYF
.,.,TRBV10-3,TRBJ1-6,TGTGCCGTCTCCCGGGGCGCGTATAATTCACCCCTCCACTTT,CAVSRGAYNSPLHF
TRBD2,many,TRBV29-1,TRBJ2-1,TGCAGCGCCATTTCGGGCGGGGGGATCTCCTACAATGAGCAGTTCTTC,CSAISGGGISYNEQFF
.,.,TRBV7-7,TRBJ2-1,TGTGCTAGCAGCAAGGACTGGCCGGGTGAGCAGTTCTTC,CASSKDWPGEQFF
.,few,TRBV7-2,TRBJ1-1,TGTGCCAGCAGCTCAAGACGGGGGGGAGTTGGCACTGAAGCTTTCTTT,CASSSRRGGVGTEAFF
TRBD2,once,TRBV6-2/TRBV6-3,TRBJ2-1,TGTGCCAGCAGTTCCAGACTAGCGCTAAGCTCCTACAATGAGCAGTTCTTC,CASSSRLALSSYNEQFF
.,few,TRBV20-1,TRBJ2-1,TGCAGTGCTACCCACATGGGGGATGAGCAGTTCTTC,CSATHMGDEQFF
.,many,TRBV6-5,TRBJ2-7,TGTGCCAGCAGGGAGAGCTCCTACGAGCAGTACTTC,CASRESSYEQYF
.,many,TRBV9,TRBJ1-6,TGTGCCAGCAGCGTAGCGAACGATTCACCCCTCCACTTT,CASSVANDSPLHF
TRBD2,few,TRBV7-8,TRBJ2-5,TGTGCCAGCAGCCTCGCCGGGGGGAGAGGGGAGACCCAGTACTTC,CASSLAGGRGETQYF
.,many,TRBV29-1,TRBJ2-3,TGCAGCGTTGTAGGCACGCCTAGCACAGATACGCAGTATTTT,CSVVGTPSTDTQYF
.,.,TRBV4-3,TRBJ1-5,TGCGCCAGCAGCCAAGATAAGGATGAAGGGGTTGCCAATCAGCCCCAGCATTTT,CASSQDKDEGVANQPQHF
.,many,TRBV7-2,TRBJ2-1,TGTGCCAGCAGCGTGGGACGGATCAATGAGCAGTTCTTC,CASSVGRINEQFF
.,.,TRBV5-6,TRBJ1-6,TGTGCCAGCAGCTTGGACTGGACAGCTTATTCACCCCTCCACTTT,CASSLDWTAYSPLHF
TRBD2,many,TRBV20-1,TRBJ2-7,TGCAGTGCTAGACCGGGACTAGCGGGAGACTTCGAGCAGTACTTC,CSARPGLAGDFEQYF
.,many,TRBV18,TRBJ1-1,TGTGCCAGCTCACCACGCGCCTCCGGGGTGGGGGAGACTGAAGCTTTCTTT,CASSPRASGVGETEAFF